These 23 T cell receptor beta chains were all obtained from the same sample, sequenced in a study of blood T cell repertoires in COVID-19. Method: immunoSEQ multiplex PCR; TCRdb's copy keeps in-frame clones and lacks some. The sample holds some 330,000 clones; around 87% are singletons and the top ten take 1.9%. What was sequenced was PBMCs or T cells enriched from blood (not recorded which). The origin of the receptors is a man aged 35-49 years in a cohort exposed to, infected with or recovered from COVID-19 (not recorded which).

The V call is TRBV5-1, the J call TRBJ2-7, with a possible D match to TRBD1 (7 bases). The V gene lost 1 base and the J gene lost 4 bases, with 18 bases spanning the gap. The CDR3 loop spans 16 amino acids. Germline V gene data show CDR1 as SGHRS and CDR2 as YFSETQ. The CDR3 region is CASSLSSGGSKYEQYF. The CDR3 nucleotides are TGCGCCAGCAGCTTGTCCTCAGGGGGGTCGAAGTACGAGCAGTACTTC.

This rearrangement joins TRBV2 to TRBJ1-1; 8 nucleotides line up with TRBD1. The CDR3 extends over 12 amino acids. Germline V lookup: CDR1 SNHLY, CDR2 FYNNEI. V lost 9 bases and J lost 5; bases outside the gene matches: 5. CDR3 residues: CASGQGWTEAFF. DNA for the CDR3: TGTGCCAGTGGACAGGGTTGGACTGAAGCTTTCTTT. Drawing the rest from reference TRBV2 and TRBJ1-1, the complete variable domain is EPEVTQTPSHQVTQMGQEVILRCVPISNHLYFYWYRQILGQKVEFLVSFYNNEISEKSEIFDDQFSVERPDGSNFTLKIRSTKLEDSAMYFCASGQGWTEAFFGQGTRLTVV.

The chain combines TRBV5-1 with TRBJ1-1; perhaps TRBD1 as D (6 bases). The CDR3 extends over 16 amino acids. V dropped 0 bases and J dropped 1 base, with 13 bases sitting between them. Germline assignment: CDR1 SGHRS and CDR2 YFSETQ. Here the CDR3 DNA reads TGCGCCAGCAGCTTGGTATTAGGGGGGGCGAACACTGAAGCTTTCTTT. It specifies CASSLVLGGANTEAFF. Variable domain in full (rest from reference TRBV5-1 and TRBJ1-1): KAGVTQTPRYLIKTRGQQVTLSCSPISGHRSVSWYQQTPGQGLQFLFEYFSETQRNKGNFPGRFSGRQFSNSRSEMNVSTLELGDSALYLCASSLVLGGANTEAFFGQGTRLTVV.

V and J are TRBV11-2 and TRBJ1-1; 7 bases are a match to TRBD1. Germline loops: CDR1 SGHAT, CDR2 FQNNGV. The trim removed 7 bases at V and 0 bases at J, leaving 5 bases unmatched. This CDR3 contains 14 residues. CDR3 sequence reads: CASTLGTVNTEAFF. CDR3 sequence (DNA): TGTGCCAGCACCCTAGGGACAGTGAACACTGAAGCTTTCTTT.

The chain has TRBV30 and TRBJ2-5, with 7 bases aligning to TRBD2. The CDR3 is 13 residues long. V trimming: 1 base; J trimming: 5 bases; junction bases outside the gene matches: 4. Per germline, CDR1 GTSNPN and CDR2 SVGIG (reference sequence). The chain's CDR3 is CAWSEAGEETQYF. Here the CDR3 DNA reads TGTGCCTGGAGTGAGGCGGGGGAGGAGACCCAGTACTTC.

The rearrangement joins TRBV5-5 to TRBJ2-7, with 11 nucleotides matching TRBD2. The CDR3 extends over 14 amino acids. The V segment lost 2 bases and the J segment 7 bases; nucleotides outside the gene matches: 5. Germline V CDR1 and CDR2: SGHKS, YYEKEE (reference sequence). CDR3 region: CASSFPLAGEEQYF. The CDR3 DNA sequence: TGTGCCAGCAGCTTCCCACTAGCGGGAGAAGAGCAGTACTTC.

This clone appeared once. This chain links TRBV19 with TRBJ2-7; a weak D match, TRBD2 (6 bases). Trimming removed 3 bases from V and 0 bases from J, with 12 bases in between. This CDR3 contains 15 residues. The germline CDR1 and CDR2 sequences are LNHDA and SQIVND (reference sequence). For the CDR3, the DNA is TGTGCCAGTAGTATCGGAGGGACCTTCTCCTACGAGCAGTACTTC. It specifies CASSIGGTFSYEQYF.

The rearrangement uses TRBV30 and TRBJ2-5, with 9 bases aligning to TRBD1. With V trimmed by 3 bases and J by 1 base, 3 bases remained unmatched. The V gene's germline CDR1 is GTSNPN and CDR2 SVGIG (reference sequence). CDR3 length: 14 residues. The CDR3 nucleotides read TGTGCCTGGAGGGGGACAGGGAGCCAAGAGACCCAGTACTTC. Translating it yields CAWRGTGSQETQYF.

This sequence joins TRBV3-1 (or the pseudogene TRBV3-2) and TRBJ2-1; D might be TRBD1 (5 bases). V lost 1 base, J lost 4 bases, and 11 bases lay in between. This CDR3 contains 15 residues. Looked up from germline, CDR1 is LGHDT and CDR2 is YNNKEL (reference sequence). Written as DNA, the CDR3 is TGTGCCAGCAGCCAAGGACCAGGGTATTACAATGAGCAGTTCTTC. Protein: CASSQGPGYYNEQFF.

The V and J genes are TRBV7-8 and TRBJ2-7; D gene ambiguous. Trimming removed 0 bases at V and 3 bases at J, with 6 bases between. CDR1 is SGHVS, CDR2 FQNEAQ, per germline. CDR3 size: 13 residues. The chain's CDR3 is CASSLAQFYEQYF. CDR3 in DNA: TGTGCCAGCAGCTTAGCCCAGTTCTACGAGCAGTACTTC.

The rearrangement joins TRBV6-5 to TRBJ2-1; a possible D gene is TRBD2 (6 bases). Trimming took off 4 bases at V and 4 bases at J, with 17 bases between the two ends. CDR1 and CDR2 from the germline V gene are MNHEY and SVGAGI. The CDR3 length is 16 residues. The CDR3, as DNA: TGTGCCAGCAGTTCTACCGGGACTGGGGTTTACAATGAGCAGTTCTTC. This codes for CASSSTGTGVYNEQFF.

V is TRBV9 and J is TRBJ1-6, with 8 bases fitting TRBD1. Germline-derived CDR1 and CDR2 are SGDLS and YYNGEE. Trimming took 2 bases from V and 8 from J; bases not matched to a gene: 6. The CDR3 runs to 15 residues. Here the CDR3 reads CASSVSGQVDSPLHF. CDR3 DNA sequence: TGTGCCAGCAGCGTGTCGGGACAGGTGGATTCACCCCTCCACTTT.

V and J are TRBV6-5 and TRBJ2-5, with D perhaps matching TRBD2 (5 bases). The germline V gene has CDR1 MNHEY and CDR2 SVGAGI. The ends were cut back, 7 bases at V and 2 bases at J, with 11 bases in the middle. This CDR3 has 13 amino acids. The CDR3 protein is CASKSGVQETQYF. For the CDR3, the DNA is TGTGCCAGCAAATCCGGGGTTCAAGAGACCCAGTACTTC.

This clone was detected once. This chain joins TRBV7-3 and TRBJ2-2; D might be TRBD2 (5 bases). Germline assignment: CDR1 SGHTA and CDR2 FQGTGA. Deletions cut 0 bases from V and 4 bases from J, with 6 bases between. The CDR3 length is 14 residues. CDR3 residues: CASSLTGVTGELFF. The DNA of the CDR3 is TGTGCCAGCAGCTTAACCGGGGTCACCGGGGAGCTGTTTTTT.

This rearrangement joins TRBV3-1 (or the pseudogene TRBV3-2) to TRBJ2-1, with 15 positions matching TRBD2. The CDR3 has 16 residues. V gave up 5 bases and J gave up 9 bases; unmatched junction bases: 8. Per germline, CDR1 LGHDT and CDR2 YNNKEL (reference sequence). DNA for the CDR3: TGTGCCAGCAGCTTCCCCGGGACTAGCGGGAGGTCTGAGCAGTTCTTC. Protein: CASSFPGTSGRSEQFF.

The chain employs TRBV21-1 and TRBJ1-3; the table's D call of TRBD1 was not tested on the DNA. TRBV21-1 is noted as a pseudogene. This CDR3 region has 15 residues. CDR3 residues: CASSTRTGEGNTIYF. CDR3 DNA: TGTGCCAGCAGCACCAGGACAGGGGAAGGAAACACCATATATTTT.

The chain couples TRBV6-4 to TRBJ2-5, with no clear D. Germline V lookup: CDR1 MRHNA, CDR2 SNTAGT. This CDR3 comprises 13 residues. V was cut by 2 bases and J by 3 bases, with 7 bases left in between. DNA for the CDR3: TGTGCCAGCAGTGACCAACTTAAAGAGACCCAGTACTTC. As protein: CASSDQLKETQYF.

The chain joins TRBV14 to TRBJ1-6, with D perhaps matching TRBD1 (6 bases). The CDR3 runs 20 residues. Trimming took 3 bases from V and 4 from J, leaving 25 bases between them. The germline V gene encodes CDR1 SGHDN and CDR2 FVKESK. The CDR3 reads CASSHFPVTGQHLYNSPLHF. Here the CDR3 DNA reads TGTGCCAGCAGCCACTTCCCGGTTACAGGGCAACACCTTTATAATTCACCCCTCCACTTT.

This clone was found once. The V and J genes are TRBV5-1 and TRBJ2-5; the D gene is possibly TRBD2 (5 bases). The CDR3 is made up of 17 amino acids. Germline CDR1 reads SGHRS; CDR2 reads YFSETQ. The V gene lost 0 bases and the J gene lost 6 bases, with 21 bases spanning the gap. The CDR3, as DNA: TGCGCCAGCAGCTTGGTCGCCAGCGGAGGTCTGAGGAAGACCCAGTACTTC. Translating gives CASSLVASGGLRKTQYF.

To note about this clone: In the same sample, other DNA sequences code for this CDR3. The CDR3 loop is CASSRGLAGGETQYF. The CDR3 nucleotides read TGTGCCAGCAGCCGGGGACTAGCGGGAGGTGAGACCCAGTACTTC. This chain connects TRBV5-6 to TRBJ2-5; 15 bases are a match to TRBD2. This CDR3 has 15 residues. The ends lost 4 bases at V and 5 bases at J; junction bases unmatched: 3. The germline CDR1 and CDR2 sequences are SGHDT and YYEEEE.

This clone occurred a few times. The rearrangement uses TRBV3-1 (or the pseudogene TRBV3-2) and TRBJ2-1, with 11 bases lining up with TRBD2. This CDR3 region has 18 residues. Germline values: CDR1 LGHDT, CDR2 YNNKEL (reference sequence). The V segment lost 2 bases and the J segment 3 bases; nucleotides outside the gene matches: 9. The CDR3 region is CASSQRGSGRANYNEQFF. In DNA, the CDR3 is TGTGCCAGCAGCCAAAGGGGTAGCGGGAGGGCCAACTACAATGAGCAGTTCTTC.

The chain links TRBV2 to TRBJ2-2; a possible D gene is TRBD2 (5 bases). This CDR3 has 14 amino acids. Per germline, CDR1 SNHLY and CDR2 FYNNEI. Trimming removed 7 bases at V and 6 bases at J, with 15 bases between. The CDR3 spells CASKSREGSGELFF. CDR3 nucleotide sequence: TGTGCCAGCAAAAGTAGAGAGGGATCCGGGGAGCTGTTTTTT. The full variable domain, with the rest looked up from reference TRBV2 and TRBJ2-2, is EPEVTQTPSHQVTQMGQEVILRCVPISNHLYFYWYRQILGQKVEFLVSFYNNEISEKSEIFDDQFSVERPDGSNFTLKIRSTKLEDSAMYFCASKSREGSGELFFGEGSRLTVL.

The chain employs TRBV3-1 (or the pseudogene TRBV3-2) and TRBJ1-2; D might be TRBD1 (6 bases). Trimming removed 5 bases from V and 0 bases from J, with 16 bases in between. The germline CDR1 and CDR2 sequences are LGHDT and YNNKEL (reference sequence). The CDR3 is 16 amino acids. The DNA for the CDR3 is TGTGCCAGCAGCATCCGACAAAACAGGGCTAACTATGGCTACACCTTC. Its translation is CASSIRQNRANYGYTF.